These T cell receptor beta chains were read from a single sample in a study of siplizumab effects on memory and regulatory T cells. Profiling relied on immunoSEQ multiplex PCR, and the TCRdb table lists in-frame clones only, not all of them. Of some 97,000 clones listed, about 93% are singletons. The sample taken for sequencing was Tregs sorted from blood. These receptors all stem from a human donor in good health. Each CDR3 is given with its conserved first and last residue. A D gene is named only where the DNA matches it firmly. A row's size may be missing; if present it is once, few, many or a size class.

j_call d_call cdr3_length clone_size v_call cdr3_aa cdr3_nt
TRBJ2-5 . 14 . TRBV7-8 CASSPRPIQETQYF TGTGCCAGCAGCCCGAGGCCCATCCAAGAGACCCAGTACTTC
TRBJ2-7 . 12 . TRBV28 CASSLYSLGQYF TGTGCCAGCAGTTTATACAGCTTGGGGCAGTACTTC
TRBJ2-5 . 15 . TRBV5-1 CASSPIPGAQETQYF TGCGCCAGCAGCCCGATCCCCGGGGCGCAAGAGACCCAGTACTTC
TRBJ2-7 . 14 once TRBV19 CASSRAGDYYEQYF TGTGCCAGTAGTAGGGCAGGAGACTACTACGAGCAGTACTTC
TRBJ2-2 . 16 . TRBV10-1 CASSERREGVAGELFF TGCGCCAGCAGTGAGCGTCGGGAAGGTGTTGCCGGGGAGCTGTTTTTT
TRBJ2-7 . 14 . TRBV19 CATSSGLRTSEQYF TGTGCCACTAGCTCCGGTCTGAGGACTTCCGAGCAGTACTTC
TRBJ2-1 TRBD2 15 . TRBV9 CASSEGLAGGVEQFF TGTGCCAGCAGCGAGGGACTAGCGGGAGGGGTTGAGCAGTTCTTC
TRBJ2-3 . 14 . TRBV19 CASSIYSLTGTQYF TGTGCCAGTAGTATTTATTCCCTAACAGGTACGCAGTATTTT
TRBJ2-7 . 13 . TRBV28 CASSLPAGYEQYF TGTGCCAGCAGTTTGCCCGCTGGCTACGAGCAGTACTTC
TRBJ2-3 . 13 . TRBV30 CAWSMIRTDTQYF TGTGCCTGGAGTATGATCAGGACAGATACGCAGTATTTT
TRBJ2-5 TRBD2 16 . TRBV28 CASSLGLAGPQETQYF TGTGCCAGCAGTTTAGGACTAGCGGGACCACAAGAGACCCAGTACTTC
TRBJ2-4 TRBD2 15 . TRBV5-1 CASSLAGGAKNIQYF TGCGCCAGCAGCTTGGCGGGGGGAGCCAAAAACATTCAGTACTTC
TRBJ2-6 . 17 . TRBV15 CATSRGAPASGANVLTF TGTGCCACCAGCAGAGGGGCTCCTGCTTCGGGGGCCAACGTCCTGACTTTC
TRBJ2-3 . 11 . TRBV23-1 CASRVADTQYF TGCGCCAGCAGGGTTGCAGATACGCAGTATTTT
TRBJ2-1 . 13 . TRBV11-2 CASSLKTPNEQFF TGTGCCAGCAGCTTGAAGACTCCCAATGAGCAGTTCTTC
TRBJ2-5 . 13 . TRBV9 CASSVVAGGTQYF TGTGCCAGCAGCGTAGTAGCTGGAGGGACCCAGTACTTC
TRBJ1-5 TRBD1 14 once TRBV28 CASKKGQYNQPQHF TGTGCCAGCAAGAAGGGACAGTACAATCAGCCCCAGCATTTT
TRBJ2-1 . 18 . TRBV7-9 CASSHLLGSARLDNEQFF TGTGCCAGCAGCCATCTCTTAGGATCCGCCAGGCTCGACAATGAGCAGTTCTTC
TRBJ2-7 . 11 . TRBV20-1 CSARDLWEQYF TGCAGTGCTAGGGACCTCTGGGAGCAGTACTTC
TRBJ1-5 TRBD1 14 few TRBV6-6 CASSNRGSNQPQHF TGTGCCAGCAGTAACAGGGGTAGCAATCAGCCCCAGCATTTT
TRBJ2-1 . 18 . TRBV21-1 CASSAGLAGRGSYNEQFF TGTGCCAGCAGCGCGGGACTAGCGGGGAGGGGCTCCTACAATGAGCAGTTCTTC
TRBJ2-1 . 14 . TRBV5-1 CAIGQTSSYNEQFF TGCGCCATCGGCCAGACGAGCTCCTACAATGAGCAGTTCTTC
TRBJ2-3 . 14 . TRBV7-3 CASSSSASTDTQYF TGTGCCAGCAGCTCCTCTGCTAGCACAGATACGCAGTATTTT
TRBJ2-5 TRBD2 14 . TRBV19 CASSIGGGAETQYF TGTGCCAGTAGTATAGGCGGGGGGGCGGAGACCCAGTACTTC
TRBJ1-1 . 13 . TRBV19 CASSIGVNTEAFF TGTGCCAGTAGTATTGGGGTAAACACTGAAGCTTTCTTT
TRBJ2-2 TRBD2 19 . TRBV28 CASSLPTTSGMFGTGELFF TGTGCCAGCAGTTTACCGACAACTAGCGGGATGTTCGGCACCGGGGAGCTGTTTTTT
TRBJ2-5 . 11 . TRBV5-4 CASSSKETQYF TGTGCCAGCAGCTCTAAAGAGACCCAGTACTTC
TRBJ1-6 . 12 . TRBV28 CASSDWGSPLHF TGTGCCAGCAGCGATTGGGGATCACCCCTCCACTTT